This T cell receptor (beta chain) stems from a study of CD8 T cells in ankylosing spondylitis. Worth noting for this clonotype: The antigen remains undetermined.

The CDR3 runs to 16 residues. The germline gives CDR1 SSHAT, CDR2 FNYEAQ (reference sequence). The germline V and J ends were trimmed by 5 bases and 6 bases, with 19 bases remaining between them. General study findings and limits: Among TCR beta sequences, a motif of under ten highly homologous variants appeared characteristic of ankylosing spondylitis blood.

Via MiXCR, TCRdb re-called the 5' RACE reads, giving one row per CDR3 protein. There are about 130,000 distinct CDR3 sequences in the sample; roughly 15% occur only once, and roughly 30% lies in the top ten. The rearrangement links TRBV7-7 to TRBJ2-2, with a weak D call TRBD1 (5 bases). The TCR originated in a male donor with ankylosing spondylitis. Sample: blood, either unsorted or a sorted T cell fraction (not recorded which). As DNA, the CDR3 is TGTGCCAGCAGCCCCTTTCAGGGTGCGGCTCCCGGGGAGCTGTTTTTT. Amino acid sequence: CASSPFQGAAPGELFF.